This record looks at one T cell receptor (beta chain) sequence and its context. Its target is not known. V gave up 0 bases and J gave up 3 bases; unmatched junction bases: 7. CDR1 and CDR2 from the germline V gene are SEHNR and FQNEAQ (reference sequence). There are 17 residues in the CDR3. This sample is drawn from a study of blood T cells in healthy people across ages. Study-wide findings and caveats: Donor CMV status was unknown, possibly confounding expanded clonotype changes. Strong correlation existed between TCR beta diversity and naive T cell percentage.

Alongside a J-beta primer mix, a sample-barcoded 5' primer served in a second PCR lasting roughly 7 to 11 cycles. TCRdb used MiXCR to reprocess the 5' RACE reads, holding one entry per CDR3 protein. The table lists about 1.5 million distinct CDR3 sequences, 40% to 45% of them singletons. The V gene is TRBV7-9, the J gene TRBJ2-3; the match to TRBD1 covers 9 bases. Sequencing was done on a sample of blood. This TCR was sampled from a young woman in good health. Here the CDR3 reads CASSLALLQGATDTQYF. The CDR3 DNA sequence: TGTGCCAGCAGCTTAGCGTTATTACAGGGGGCAACAGATACGCAGTATTTT.